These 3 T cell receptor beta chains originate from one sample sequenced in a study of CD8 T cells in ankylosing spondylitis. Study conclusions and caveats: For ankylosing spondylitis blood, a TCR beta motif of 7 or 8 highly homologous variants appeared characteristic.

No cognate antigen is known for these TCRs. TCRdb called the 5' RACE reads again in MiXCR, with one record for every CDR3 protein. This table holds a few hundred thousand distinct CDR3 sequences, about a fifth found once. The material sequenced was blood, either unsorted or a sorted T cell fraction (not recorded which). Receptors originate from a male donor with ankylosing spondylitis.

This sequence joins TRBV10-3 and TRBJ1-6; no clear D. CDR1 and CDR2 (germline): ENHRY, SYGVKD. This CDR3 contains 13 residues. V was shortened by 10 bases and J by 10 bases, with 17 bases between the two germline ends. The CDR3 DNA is TGTGCCACAATGAGGGAACCGGGGTCACCCCTCCACTTT. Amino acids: CATMREPGSPLHF.

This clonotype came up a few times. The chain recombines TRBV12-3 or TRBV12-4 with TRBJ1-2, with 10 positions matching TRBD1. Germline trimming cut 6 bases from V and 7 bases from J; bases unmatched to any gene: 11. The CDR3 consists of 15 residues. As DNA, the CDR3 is TGTGCCAGCAGCAAACCGGGACAGGGGTATGGTGGCTACACCTTC. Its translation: CASSKPGQGYGGYTF.

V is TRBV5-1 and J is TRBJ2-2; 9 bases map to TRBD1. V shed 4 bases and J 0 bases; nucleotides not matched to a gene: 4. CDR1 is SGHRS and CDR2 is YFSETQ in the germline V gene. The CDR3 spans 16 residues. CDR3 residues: CASSHDRGANTGELFF. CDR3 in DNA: TGCGCCAGCAGCCATGACAGGGGGGCGAACACCGGGGAGCTGTTTTTT.